Below, one TCR beta chain is given with its context. The CDR3 extends over 15 amino acids. The V gene end was trimmed by 6 bases and the J gene end by 6 bases; junction bases not matched to a gene: 7. The V gene's germline CDR1 is SNHLY and CDR2 FYNNEI. Data came from immunoSEQ multiplex PCR; TCRdb stores just in-frame clones and leaves some out. In the table there are about 110,000 clones, 70% to 90% of which are singletons. The sample belongs to a study of cytomegalovirus exposure and HLA in healthy donors. Study-level information: In a later analysis, the roughly 120 validation repertoires were reported to have used the same platform as the 650 to 800 first-cohort repertoires.

Among the 110 or so subjects of the validation cohort, separate from the 666-subject first cohort, were the donors. This rearrangement joins TRBV2 to TRBJ2-3, with TRBD2 matching over 12 bases. Input material: PBMCs. The sequence was obtained from a woman in her twenties or thirties in good health and CMV-seropositive. The CDR3 region has the DNA TGTGCCAGCAGGCTGACTAGCGGGAGAAGCGATACGCAGTATTTT. Encoded protein: CASRLTSGRSDTQYF.